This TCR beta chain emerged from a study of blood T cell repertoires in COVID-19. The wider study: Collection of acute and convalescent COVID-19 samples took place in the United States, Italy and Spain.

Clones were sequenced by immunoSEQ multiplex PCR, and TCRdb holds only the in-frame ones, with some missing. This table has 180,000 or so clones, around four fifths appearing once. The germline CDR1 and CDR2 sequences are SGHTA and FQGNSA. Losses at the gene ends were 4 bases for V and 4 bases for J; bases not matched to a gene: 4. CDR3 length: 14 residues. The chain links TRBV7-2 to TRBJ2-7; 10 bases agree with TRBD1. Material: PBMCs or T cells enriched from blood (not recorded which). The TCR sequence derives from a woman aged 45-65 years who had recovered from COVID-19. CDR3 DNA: TGTGCCAGCAGCTCAAGGGACAGGGGTTACGAGCAGTACGTC. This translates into CASSSRDRGYEQYV.